Sequencing of this T cell receptor (beta chain) was carried out in a study of CD8+ T cells in alopecia areata. Study findings and constraints: Alopecia totalis/universalis scalp especially showed more expanded CD8+ clones than normal scalp.

Treatment described: oral pan-JAK inhibitor, 5-10 mg twice daily. The germline V gene has CDR1 SGDLS and CDR2 YYNGEE. Trimming took off 2 bases at V and 6 bases at J, with 9 bases between the two ends. CDR3 length: 13 residues. Worth noting for this clone: What it recognizes is unknown.

Following RNA extraction, reverse transcription yielded cDNA that acted as the sequencing template. The protocol was immunoSEQ multiplex PCR, while the TCRdb copy is restricted to in-frame clones and leaves out a portion. The sample holds about 190,000 clones; 60% are singletons and the top ten take 0.65% to 0.7%. This clonotype was obtained from a human donor with alopecia areata. The material sequenced was CD4+ T cells sorted from blood, taken at week 4, from a patient treated with tofacitinib. The chain employs TRBV9 and TRBJ2-1, with no clear D. As DNA, the CDR3 is TGTGCCAGCAGCGTTAGGGTTTCCAATGAGCAGTTCTTC. Its translation: CASSVRVSNEQFF.